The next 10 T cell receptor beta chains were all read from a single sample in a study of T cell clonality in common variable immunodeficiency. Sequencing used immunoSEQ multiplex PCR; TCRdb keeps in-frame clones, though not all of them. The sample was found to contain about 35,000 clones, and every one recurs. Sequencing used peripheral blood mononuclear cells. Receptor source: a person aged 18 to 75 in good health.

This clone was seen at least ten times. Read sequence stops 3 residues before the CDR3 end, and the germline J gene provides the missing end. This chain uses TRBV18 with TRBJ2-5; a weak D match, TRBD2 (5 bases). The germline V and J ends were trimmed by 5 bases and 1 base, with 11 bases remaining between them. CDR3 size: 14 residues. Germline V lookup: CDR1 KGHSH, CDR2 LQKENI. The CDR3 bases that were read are TGTGCCAGCTCATCAACTAGTATCCAAGAGACC. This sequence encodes CASSSTSIQET. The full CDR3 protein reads CASSSTSIQETQYF.

Partial CDR3 DNA: TGTGCCAGCAGCGCGGGACAGAAGTATGGC. Residues: CASSAGQKYG. The entire CDR3 protein reads CASSAGQKYGYTF. V and J are TRBV7-9 and TRBJ1-2; 7 bases are a match to TRBD1. Read sequence stops 3 residues before the CDR3 end, and the germline J gene provides the missing end. V trimming: 5 bases; J trimming: 5 bases; junction bases outside the gene matches: 5. The length of the CDR3 is 13 residues. Germline V lookup: CDR1 SEHNR, CDR2 FQNEAQ (reference sequence).

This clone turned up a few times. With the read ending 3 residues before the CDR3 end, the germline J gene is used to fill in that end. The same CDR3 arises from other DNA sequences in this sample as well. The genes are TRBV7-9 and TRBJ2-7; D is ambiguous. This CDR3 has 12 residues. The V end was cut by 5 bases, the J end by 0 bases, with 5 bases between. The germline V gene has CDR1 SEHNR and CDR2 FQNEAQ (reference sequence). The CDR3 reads CASSPSSYEQYF. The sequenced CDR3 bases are TGTGCCAGCAGCCCCTCCTCCTACGAG.

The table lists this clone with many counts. This CDR3 reads CASSRGLVSDTQYF. Incomplete CDR3 DNA: TGCGCCAGCAGCCGCGGACTAGTCTCGGATACG. The V gene is TRBV4-1, the J gene TRBJ2-3, with 7 bases fitting TRBD2. The missing CDR3 end, 3 residues past where the read stops, is filled in from the germline J gene. The germline CDR1 and CDR2 sequences are MGHRA and YSYEKL. The trim removed 4 bases at V and 6 bases at J, leaving 7 bases unmatched. There are 14 residues in the CDR3.

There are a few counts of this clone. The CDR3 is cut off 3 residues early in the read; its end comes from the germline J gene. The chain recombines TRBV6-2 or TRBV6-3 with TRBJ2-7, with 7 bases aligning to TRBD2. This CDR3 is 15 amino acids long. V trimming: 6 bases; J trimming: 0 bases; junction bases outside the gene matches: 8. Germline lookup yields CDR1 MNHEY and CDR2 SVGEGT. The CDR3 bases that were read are TGTGCCAGCAGAATCCGGGACTACACCTCCTACGAG. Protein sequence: CASRIRDYTSYE. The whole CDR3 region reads CASRIRDYTSYEQYF.

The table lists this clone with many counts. The covered CDR3 bases are TGTGCCAGCAGTGAATGGACTCCTCTAGAGCGGGACAATGAG. Translation: CASSEWTPLERDNE. Given in full, the CDR3 is CASSEWTPLERDNEQFF. The V and J genes are TRBV6-1 and TRBJ2-1; possibly TRBD2 for D (6 bases). Sequencing ends 3 residues short of the CDR3 end; the germline J gene provides the rest. In germline, CDR1 is MNHNS, CDR2 SASEGT. The CDR3 runs to 17 residues. V was shortened by 2 bases and J by 5 bases, with 19 bases between the two germline ends.

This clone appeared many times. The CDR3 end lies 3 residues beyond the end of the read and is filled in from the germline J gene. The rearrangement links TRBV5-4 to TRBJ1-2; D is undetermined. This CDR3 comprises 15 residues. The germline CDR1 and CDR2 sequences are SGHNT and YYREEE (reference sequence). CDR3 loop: CASSFVRDNRQGYTF. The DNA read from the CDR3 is TGTGCCAGCAGCTTTGTTCGAGACAACCGGCAGGGC.

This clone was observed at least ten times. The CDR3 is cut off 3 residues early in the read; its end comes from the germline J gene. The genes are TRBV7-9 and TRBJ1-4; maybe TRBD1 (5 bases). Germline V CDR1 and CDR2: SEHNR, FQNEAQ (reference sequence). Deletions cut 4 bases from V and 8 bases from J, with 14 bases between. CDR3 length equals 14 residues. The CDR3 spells CASSSGGRGEKLFF. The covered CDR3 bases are TGTGCCAGCAGCTCCGGGGGGAGAGGGGAAAAA.

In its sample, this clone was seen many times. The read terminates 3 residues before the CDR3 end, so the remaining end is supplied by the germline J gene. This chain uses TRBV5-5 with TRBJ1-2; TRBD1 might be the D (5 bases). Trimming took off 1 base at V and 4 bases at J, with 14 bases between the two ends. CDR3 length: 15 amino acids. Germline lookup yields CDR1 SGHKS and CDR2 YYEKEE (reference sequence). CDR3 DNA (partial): TGTGCCAGCAGCTTGCAGGGCTCCGGGGGCTATGGC. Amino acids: CASSLQGSGGYG. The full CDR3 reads CASSLQGSGGYGYTF.

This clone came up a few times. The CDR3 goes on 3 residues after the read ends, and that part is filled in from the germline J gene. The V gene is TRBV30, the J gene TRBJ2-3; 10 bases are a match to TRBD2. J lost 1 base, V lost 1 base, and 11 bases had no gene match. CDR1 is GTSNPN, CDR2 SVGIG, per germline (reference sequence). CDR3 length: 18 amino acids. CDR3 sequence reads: CAWSAAGGPYGGTDTQYF. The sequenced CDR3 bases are TGTGCCTGGAGTGCAGCGGGAGGGCCTTATGGAGGCACAGATACG. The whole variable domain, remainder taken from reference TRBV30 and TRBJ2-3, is SQTIHQWPATLVQPVGSPLSLECTVEGTSNPNLYWYRQAAGRGLQLLFYSVGIGQISSEVPQNLSASRPQDRQFILSSKKLLLSDSGFYLCAWSAAGGPYGGTDTQYFGPGTRLTVL.